These 29 T cell receptor beta chains originate from one sample sequenced in a study of blood T cell repertoires in COVID-19. This table comes from immunoSEQ multiplex PCR, and its TCRdb copy is limited to in-frame clones, with some not included. Of 150,000 to 200,000 clones in the sample, around 87% were seen once. The sample was peripheral blood. Receptors were obtained from a man between 18 and 35 years old with acute or convalescent COVID-19.

This clone was recorded at least ten times. This chain uses TRBV11-2 with TRBJ2-5, with TRBD2 matching 10 bases. The CDR3 is made up of 15 amino acids. Germline CDR1 reads SGHAT; CDR2 reads FQNNGV. V gave up 4 bases and J gave up 2 bases; unmatched junction bases: 4. The CDR3 reads CASSSLAGFQETQYF. CDR3 nucleotides: TGTGCCAGCAGCTCACTAGCGGGGTTTCAAGAGACCCAGTACTTC.

In this sample, this clone turned up once. The V gene is TRBV11-2, the J gene TRBJ1-1, with TRBD1 identical over 7 bases. Germline trimming cut 5 bases from V and 5 bases from J; bases unmatched to any gene: 8. Germline CDR1 SGHAT, CDR2 FQNNGV. The CDR3 is 14 residues long. Here the CDR3 DNA reads TGTGCCAGCAGCGTGACAGGGTTTTATACTGAAGCTTTCTTT. Translating gives CASSVTGFYTEAFF. The full variable domain, rest sourced from reference TRBV11-2 and TRBJ1-1, is EAGVAQSPRYKIIEKRQSVAFWCNPISGHATLYWYQQILGQGPKLLIQFQNNGVVDDSQLPKDRFSAERLKGVDSTLKIQPAKLEDSAVYLCASSVTGFYTEAFFGQGTRLTVV.

The rearrangement links TRBV19 to TRBJ1-2; 8 nucleotides line up with TRBD1. The CDR3 length is 16 residues. Germline CDR1 and CDR2: LNHDA and SQIVND (reference sequence). The V gene end was trimmed by 3 bases and the J gene end by 7 bases; junction bases not matched to a gene: 13. CDR3 DNA sequence: TGTGCCAGTAGTATTGCAGGGGGCGCAGGAAAGTCTGGCTACACCTTC. Translated: CASSIAGGAGKSGYTF. Full variable domain (remainder filled in from reference TRBV19 and TRBJ1-2): DGGITQSPKYLFRKEGQNVTLSCEQNLNHDAMYWYRQDPGQGLRLIYYSQIVNDFQKGDIAEGYSVSREKKESFPLTVTSAQKNPTAFYLCASSIAGGAGKSGYTFGSGTRLTVV.

This chain uses TRBV7-2 with TRBJ2-6, with D possibly being TRBD1 (6 bases). The germline V gene has CDR1 SGHTA and CDR2 FQGNSA. With 4 bases removed from V and 1 base from J, the gap between germline ends came to 11 bases. CDR3 length equals 16 residues. CDR3 region: CASSSRTDSGANVLTF. The DNA of the CDR3 is TGTGCCAGCAGCTCAAGGACAGATTCTGGGGCCAACGTCCTGACTTTC.

This chain uses TRBV11-2 with TRBJ1-6; 10 bases agree with TRBD1. V gave up 5 bases and J gave up 0 bases; unmatched junction bases: 7. This CDR3 is built from 18 residues. Germline loops: CDR1 SGHAT, CDR2 FQNNGV. The CDR3 region has the DNA TGTGCCAGCAGCCAGACAGGGGGCTTCAGCTCCTATAATTCACCCCTCCACTTT. Translating it yields CASSQTGGFSSYNSPLHF.

The genes are TRBV9 and TRBJ2-7; 8 positions agree with TRBD1. Germline CDR1 SGDLS, CDR2 YYNGEE. The CDR3 totals 15 residues. Trimming cost V 2 bases and J 4 bases; bases outside gene matches: 8. In DNA form, the CDR3 reads TGTGCCAGCAGCGTGGATACAGGGGGTGTGTACGAGCAGTACTTC. Translating it yields CASSVDTGGVYEQYF.

The V call is TRBV7-9, the J call TRBJ1-6; D call uncertain. There are 14 residues in the CDR3. V lost 2 bases and J lost 7, with 9 bases in between. Germline V lookup: CDR1 SEHNR, CDR2 FQNEAQ (reference sequence). Here the CDR3 DNA reads TGTGCCAGCAGCTTATTGCAGGTCAATTCACCCCTCCACTTT. It yields the protein CASSLLQVNSPLHF.

J is TRBJ2-3 and V is TRBV20-1; 10 nucleotides agree with TRBD2. The V gene end was trimmed by 3 bases and the J gene end by 4 bases; junction bases not matched to a gene: 10. Germline V gene sequence: CDR1 DFQATT, CDR2 SNEGSKA (reference sequence). The CDR3 consists of 16 residues. CDR3 loop: CSASVLTSGYSDTQYF. In DNA, the CDR3 is TGCAGTGCTAGTGTCCTGACTAGCGGGTACTCAGATACGCAGTATTTT.

This chain links TRBV5-1 with TRBJ2-3; TRBD2 agrees at 11 bases. The germline gives CDR1 SGHRS, CDR2 YFSETQ. This CDR3 spans 17 amino acids. V shed 0 bases and J 5 bases; nucleotides not matched to a gene: 8. CDR3 loop: CASSLEGSGGAIDTQYF. The CDR3 DNA sequence: TGCGCCAGCAGCTTGGAAGGTAGCGGGGGGGCCATAGATACGCAGTATTTT.

The V and J genes are TRBV9 and TRBJ2-5, with TRBD2 matching over 10 bases. The CDR3 spans 17 residues. J gave up 2 bases and V 0 bases, and 7 bases lay outside the gene matches. Germline CDR1 reads SGDLS; CDR2 reads YYNGEE. The CDR3: CASSVEGSGGTQETQYF. The CDR3 DNA is TGTGCCAGCAGCGTAGAGGGTAGCGGGGGGACTCAAGAGACCCAGTACTTC.

The rearrangement joins TRBV30 to TRBJ2-2; D unclear. The CDR3 totals 13 residues. CDR1 is GTSNPN, CDR2 SVGIG, per germline (reference sequence). Between the trimmed V and J ends, which lost 2 bases and 1 base, there was a span of 5 bases. In DNA, the CDR3 is TGTGCCTGGAGTCCCTTGAACACCGGGGAGCTGTTTTTT. Amino acids: CAWSPLNTGELFF.

A single count supports this clone. The rearrangement joins TRBV2 to TRBJ1-2; D uncertain. V lost 3 bases and J 2 bases, leaving 10 bases between the germline ends. The CDR3 loop spans 14 amino acids. CDR1 is SNHLY, CDR2 FYNNEI, per germline. The CDR3 DNA reads TGTGCCAGCAGTGAGTACACCCTGAACTATGGCTACACCTTC. This gives the protein CASSEYTLNYGYTF.

The V gene is TRBV9, the J gene TRBJ2-6; D perhaps matches TRBD2 (5 bases). Looked up from germline, CDR1 is SGDLS and CDR2 is YYNGEE. The CDR3 loop spans 19 amino acids. The germline V and J ends were trimmed by 4 bases and 0 bases, with 20 bases remaining between them. The CDR3 nucleotides are TGTGCCAGCAGCCCCCGGAAGGGTGGACTTAGCTCTGGGGCCAACGTCCTGACTTTC. Translated, it gives CASSPRKGGLSSGANVLTF.

The V call is TRBV30, the J call TRBJ1-1, with TRBD1 identical over 7 bases. CDR3 size: 14 residues. Germline V gene sequence: CDR1 GTSNPN, CDR2 SVGIG (reference sequence). V lost 6 bases to trimming and J lost 1 base; unmatched junction nucleotides: 8. CDR3 region: CACLRDRQNTEAFF. The CDR3 coding sequence is TGTGCCTGCCTACGGGACAGACAGAACACTGAAGCTTTCTTT.

This chain joins TRBV2 and TRBJ2-5, with a weak D call TRBD2 (7 bases). The V and J ends lost 7 bases and 5 bases respectively, with 11 bases between them. The CDR3 totals 12 residues. Germline V CDR1 and CDR2: SNHLY, FYNNEI. CDR3 in amino acids: CASKGGGETQYF. The CDR3 DNA reads TGTGCCAGCAAAGGGGGAGGGGAGACCCAGTACTTC.

The sample holds a few counts of this clone. V gene TRBV30 combines with J gene TRBJ2-7; D may be TRBD1 (6 bases). Germline CDR1 GTSNPN, CDR2 SVGIG (reference sequence). The CDR3 length is 13 residues. The ends were cut back, 0 bases at V and 5 bases at J, with 11 bases in the middle. The CDR3 region is CAWSVHRVDEQYF. The DNA for the CDR3 is TGTGCCTGGAGTGTACACAGGGTGGACGAGCAGTACTTC.

The rearrangement links TRBV5-1 to TRBJ1-1; the match to TRBD1 covers 7 bases. From germline, CDR1 is SGHRS and CDR2 YFSETQ. J gave up 2 bases and V 4 bases, and 11 bases lay outside the gene matches. CDR3 size: 16 residues. The CDR3 sequence is CASSPGTAPLNTEAFF. For the CDR3, the DNA is TGCGCCAGCAGCCCTGGGACAGCGCCCCTAAACACTGAAGCTTTCTTT.

The CDR3 sequence is CASSRTPGTGGRGELFF. CDR3 bases: TGTGCCAGCAGCCGTACCCCCGGGACAGGGGGCCGCGGGGAGCTGTTTTTT. This chain uses TRBV3-1 (or the pseudogene TRBV3-2) with TRBJ2-2, with TRBD1 identical over 12 bases. This CDR3 contains 17 residues. V was pared by 4 bases and J by 7 bases, with 10 bases of the junction left unmatched. Germline CDR1 reads LGHDT; CDR2 reads YNNKEL (reference sequence).

The chain uses TRBV7-9 and TRBJ2-3, with a tentative D call TRBD2 (5 bases). Germline loops: CDR1 SEHNR, CDR2 FQNEAQ (reference sequence). The CDR3 loop spans 13 amino acids. Deletions cut 7 bases from V and 1 base from J, with 9 bases between. The CDR3 DNA reads TGTGCCAGCAATGGGCGGGGCACAGATACGCAGTATTTT. This gives the protein CASNGRGTDTQYF.

The chain recombines TRBV29-1 with TRBJ1-2, with D perhaps TRBD1 (5 bases). Germline assignment: CDR1 SQVTM and CDR2 ANQGSEA. The length of the CDR3 is 11 residues. Trimming removed 6 bases at V and 7 bases at J, with 12 bases between. DNA for the CDR3: TGCAGCGTCCTGACAGTTTTTGGCTACACCTTC. Protein sequence: CSVLTVFGYTF.

The chain has TRBV7-2 and TRBJ2-6; no reliable D call. Trimming removed 3 bases from V and 0 bases from J, with 12 bases in between. CDR3 size: 17 residues. Germline CDR1 reads SGHTA; CDR2 reads FQGNSA. The CDR3: CASSFRRPSSGANVLTF. CDR3 nucleotide sequence: TGTGCCAGCAGCTTCCGCAGGCCGAGCTCTGGGGCCAACGTCCTGACTTTC.

The chain has TRBV19 and TRBJ1-5, with 9 bases matching TRBD1. The germline CDR1 and CDR2 sequences are LNHDA and SQIVND (reference sequence). The ends lost 3 bases at V and 1 base at J; junction bases unmatched: 4. The CDR3 loop spans 16 amino acids. CDR3 sequence: CASSIFGTGSNQPQHF. The DNA of the CDR3 is TGTGCCAGTAGTATCTTCGGGACAGGGAGCAATCAGCCCCAGCATTTT.

This chain uses TRBV7-9 with TRBJ1-4; the D gene is possibly TRBD1 (6 bases). Per the germline V gene, CDR1 is SEHNR and CDR2 is FQNEAQ (reference sequence). The CDR3 spans 19 residues. Trimming took off 5 bases at V and 8 bases at J, with 30 bases between the two ends. The CDR3 reads CASSHPSTGQLHLREKLFF. The CDR3 bases are TGTGCCAGCAGCCACCCCTCGACAGGCCAATTGCATTTGAGGGAAAAACTGTTTTTT.

V usage is TRBV6-2 or TRBV6-3 and J usage is TRBJ1-2; D might be TRBD1 (6 bases). The V gene's germline CDR1 is MNHEY and CDR2 SVGEGT. This CDR3 contains 13 residues. Between the trimmed V and J ends, which lost 4 bases and 3 bases, there was a span of 9 bases. The CDR3 bases are TGTGCCAGCAGTTCTACAGGGTACTATGGCTACACCTTC. This sequence encodes CASSSTGYYGYTF.

The rearrangement links TRBV27 to TRBJ2-2; 10 bases line up with TRBD1. Losses at the gene ends were 5 bases for V and 2 bases for J; bases not matched to a gene: 2. CDR1 MNHEY and CDR2 SMNVEV come from the germline V gene (reference sequence). This CDR3 has 15 residues. In DNA form, the CDR3 reads TGTGCCAGCAGTCAGACAGGGGGCAACACCGGGGAGCTGTTTTTT. Its translation is CASSQTGGNTGELFF.

The chain joins TRBV19 to TRBJ1-2; TRBD1 matches 9 bases. CDR1 and CDR2 from the germline V gene are LNHDA and SQIVND (reference sequence). CDR3 size: 16 residues. Trimming removed 0 bases from V and 3 bases from J; junction bases left unmatched: 5. This CDR3 is CASSIETGGSDYGYTF. The CDR3 bases are TGTGCCAGTAGTATAGAAACAGGGGGCTCGGACTATGGCTACACCTTC. Full variable domain (remainder filled in from reference TRBV19 and TRBJ1-2): DGGITQSPKYLFRKEGQNVTLSCEQNLNHDAMYWYRQDPGQGLRLIYYSQIVNDFQKGDIAEGYSVSREKKESFPLTVTSAQKNPTAFYLCASSIETGGSDYGYTFGSGTRLTVV.

The rearrangement joins TRBV3-1 (or the pseudogene TRBV3-2) to TRBJ2-1, with D possibly being TRBD1 or TRBD2 (5 bases each). CDR3 length equals 15 residues. Germline-derived CDR1 and CDR2 are LGHDT and YNNKEL (reference sequence). Between the trimmed V and J ends, which lost 4 bases and 4 bases, there was a span of 14 bases. CDR3 residues: CASSLDSGLYNEQFF. CDR3 nucleotide sequence: TGTGCCAGCAGCCTAGACAGCGGCTTATACAATGAGCAGTTCTTC.

This chain links TRBV19 with TRBJ1-2; D is uncertain. CDR3 length: 12 amino acids. Germline V gives CDR1 LNHDA, CDR2 SQIVND (reference sequence). Trimming pared 7 bases from V and 6 bases from J, leaving 12 bases between. This chain's CDR3 is CASTSFGHGYTF. CDR3 nucleotides: TGTGCCAGTACTTCTTTTGGGCATGGCTACACCTTC. The whole variable domain, filled in from reference TRBV19 and TRBJ1-2, reads DGGITQSPKYLFRKEGQNVTLSCEQNLNHDAMYWYRQDPGQGLRLIYYSQIVNDFQKGDIAEGYSVSREKKESFPLTVTSAQKNPTAFYLCASTSFGHGYTFGSGTRLTVV.

In its sample, this clone was seen once. The gene calls are TRBV27 and TRBJ1-1; 9 positions match TRBD1. V lost 4 bases and J lost 0; bases outside the gene matches: 6. This CDR3 contains 16 residues. Germline CDR1 is MNHEY and CDR2 is SMNVEV (reference sequence). DNA of the CDR3: TGTGCCAGCAGTTCGGACAGGGGCTTTATGAACACTGAAGCTTTCTTT. Translated: CASSSDRGFMNTEAFF.